This T cell receptor (beta chain) was documented in a study of cytomegalovirus exposure and HLA in healthy donors. Germline loops: CDR1 MRHNA, CDR2 SNTAGT. The junction had 20 bases not matched to a gene; V was cut back by 5 bases and J by 5 bases. The length of the CDR3 is 18 residues. Study-level results: In a later analysis, several top co-occurrence clusters appeared linked to parvovirus B19, influenza, CMV and Epstein-Barr virus. Donor immune exposure was known only as CMV serostatus. A later analysis associated approximately 17,000 TCR beta sequences with HLA alleles at a 0.05 false discovery rate. Segments of the TCR beta V type were, in most cases, productive about 87% or about 30% of the time in an earlier analysis.

The PCR used 60 Vbeta and 13 Jbeta primers. TCRdb keeps only in-frame clones here, not all; method: immunoSEQ multiplex PCR. The repertoire table contains about 200,000 clones. Concerning this clone: Its specificity is unknown.

This TCR came from a boy aged 10-17 years in good health and CMV-seronegative. Specimen: PBMCs. The rearrangement uses TRBV6-4 and TRBJ1-1; 7 positions agree with TRBD1. CDR3 loop: CASSYDREVRQGRTEAFF. The CDR3, as DNA: TGTGCCAGCAGTTACGACAGGGAGGTCCGTCAGGGTAGGACTGAAGCTTTCTTT.